The 32 T cell receptor beta chains given below trace back to one sample, sequenced in a study of OX40 agonist ivuxolimab in advanced cancers. Repertoires were generated with immunoSEQ multiplex PCR, while TCRdb's copy carries only in-frame clones and drops some. The sample contains about 94,000 clones, roughly 94% of which appear only once. Specimen: CD4+ or CD8+ T cells sorted from blood, collected in a trial of the OX40 agonist ivuxolimab. These receptors were obtained from an adult with an advanced solid tumor such as melanoma, head and neck, liver or kidney cancer.

The chain carries TRBV7-6 and TRBJ1-5, with D perhaps TRBD1 (5 bases). V lost 5 bases, J lost 3 bases, and 8 bases lay in between. The CDR3 contains 13 residues. In germline, CDR1 is SGHVS, CDR2 FNYEAQ. The DNA of the CDR3 is TGTGCCAGCAGCACAGGAAACAATCAGCCCCAGCATTTT. This translates into CASSTGNNQPQHF.

The chain has TRBV19 and TRBJ2-5; 14 positions agree with TRBD2. Matching the DNA end better, TRBJ2-7 makes the J call doubtful. The CDR3 runs 16 residues. The germline gives CDR1 LNHDA, CDR2 SQIVND (reference sequence). CDR3 region: CASQTSGRGISYEQYF. CDR3 bases: TGTGCCAGCCAGACTAGCGGGAGGGGGATATCCTACGAGCAGTACTTC.

The chain is built from TRBV9 and TRBJ2-7, with TRBD1 matching 9 bases. The CDR3 length is 15 residues. CDR1 and CDR2 (germline): SGDLS, YYNGEE. V trimming: 3 bases; J trimming: 2 bases; junction bases outside the gene matches: 6. The CDR3 region is CASSATGGSPYEQYF. For the CDR3, the DNA is TGTGCCAGCAGCGCCACAGGGGGCAGTCCCTACGAGCAGTACTTC.

The count of this clone is one. The chain joins TRBV7-9 to TRBJ1-1; D is perhaps TRBD1 (5 bases). V lost 4 bases and J 2 bases, leaving 8 bases between the germline ends. Germline V gives CDR1 SEHNR, CDR2 FQNEAQ (reference sequence). This CDR3 contains 13 residues. CDR3 coding DNA: TGTGCCAGCAGCTCCGGACATAACACTGAAGCTTTCTTT. It codes for CASSSGHNTEAFF.

This clone was found a few times. The V and J genes are TRBV29-1 and TRBJ1-4; D remains ambiguous. Looked up from germline, CDR1 is SQVTM and CDR2 is ANQGSEA. The CDR3 contains 11 residues. Between the trimmed V and J ends, which lost 3 bases and 3 bases, there was a span of 2 bases. CDR3: CSVEANEKLFF. The CDR3 DNA reads as TGCAGCGTTGAGGCTAATGAAAAACTGTTTTTT.

This rearrangement joins TRBV6-6 to TRBJ2-7; 7 nucleotides match TRBD2. With 7 bases clipped from V and 1 base from J, the junction kept 7 bases outside the gene matches. Germline assignment: CDR1 MNHNY and CDR2 SVGAGI (reference sequence). The CDR3 has 14 amino acids. The CDR3 DNA follows: TGTGCCAGCACCGTCGGGGGAGGGTCCTACGAGCAGTACTTC. This translates into CASTVGGGSYEQYF.

V is TRBV11-3 and J is TRBJ1-1, with D possibly being TRBD1 (5 bases). CDR1 is SGHNT and CDR2 is YENEEA in the germline V gene. Trimming took off 1 base at V and 1 base at J, with 7 bases between the two ends. CDR3 length: 14 amino acids. CDR3 bases: TGTGCCAGCAGCTTAGGGCAGGGGAACACTGAAGCTTTCTTT. It is translated as CASSLGQGNTEAFF.

This chain uses TRBV6-6 with TRBJ2-4; either TRBD1 or TRBD2 may supply D (5 bases each). The CDR3 is 16 amino acids. Germline CDR1 MNHNY, CDR2 SVGAGI (reference sequence). V shed 5 bases and J shed 6 bases, with 20 bases lying between them. The CDR3 DNA reads TGTGCCAGCAGTCCCTCCCGGGGCCCATTGGGAAACATTCAGTACTTC. Protein: CASSPSRGPLGNIQYF.

V is TRBV15 and J is TRBJ2-1; D may be TRBD2 (5 bases). This CDR3 has 18 residues. V was shortened by 0 bases and J by 0 bases, with 15 bases between the two germline ends. Germline assignment: CDR1 LNHNV and CDR2 YYDKDF (reference sequence). As DNA, the CDR3 is TGTGCCACCAGCAGAGAGATGGGGATTGGGAGCTCCTACAATGAGCAGTTCTTC. Translated, it gives CATSREMGIGSSYNEQFF. The full variable domain, its missing parts supplied by reference TRBV15 and TRBJ2-1, is DAMVIQNPRYQVTQFGKPVTLSCSQTLNHNVMYWYQQKSSQAPKLLFHYYDKDFNNEADTPDNFQSRRPNTSFCFLDIRSPGLGDTAMYLCATSREMGIGSSYNEQFFGPGTRLTVL.

The V call is TRBV2, the J call TRBJ1-3; no definite D call. Germline-derived CDR1 and CDR2 are SNHLY and FYNNEI. The CDR3 sequence is 16 residues long. The V end was cut by 4 bases, the J end by 0 bases, with 13 bases between. As DNA, the CDR3 is TGTGCCAGCAGTGGGACCGCGCTTTCCTCTGGAAACACCATATATTTT. Translated: CASSGTALSSGNTIYF.

The chain carries TRBV5-4 and TRBJ2-7; no definite D call. Germline CDR1 is SGHNT and CDR2 is YYREEE (reference sequence). The V and J ends lost 2 bases and 0 bases respectively, with 9 bases between them. This CDR3 is built from 14 residues. CDR3 sequence: CASSFTVSSYEQYF. The CDR3 coding sequence is TGTGCCAGCAGCTTTACGGTGAGCTCCTACGAGCAGTACTTC.

The chain uses TRBV25-1 and TRBJ2-6; TRBD1 matches at 7 bases. The V and J ends lost 6 bases and 4 bases, in that order; junction bases with no gene match: 12. The CDR3 sequence is 17 residues long. Germline CDR1 MGHDK, CDR2 SYGVNS. This CDR3 reads CASRATGFLTGANVLTF. The CDR3 DNA sequence: TGTGCCAGCAGGGCGACAGGGTTCTTGACAGGGGCCAACGTCCTGACTTTC.

This clone was detected only once. V gene TRBV14 combines with J gene TRBJ2-1, with TRBD2 matching over 8 bases. Trimming removed 1 base from V and 0 bases from J; junction bases left unmatched: 5. CDR3 size: 17 residues. From germline, CDR1 is SGHDN and CDR2 FVKESK. CDR3 DNA: TGTGCCAGCAGCCAAGTTGGCGGGAGGAGCTCCTACAATGAGCAGTTCTTC. This translates into CASSQVGGRSSYNEQFF.

The rearrangement uses TRBV7-9 and TRBJ1-1; D unresolved. The V and J ends lost 5 bases and 1 base respectively, with 11 bases between them. The CDR3 has 14 residues. The germline V gene has CDR1 SEHNR and CDR2 FQNEAQ (reference sequence). CDR3 DNA: TGTGCCAGCAGCCCCGCTAAACAGAACACTGAAGCTTTCTTT. Amino acid sequence: CASSPAKQNTEAFF.

This clone has a single count. The genes are TRBV5-1 and TRBJ2-2, with D perhaps matching TRBD2 (5 bases). The germline V gene encodes CDR1 SGHRS and CDR2 YFSETQ. This CDR3 is built from 12 residues. V dropped 4 bases and J dropped 9 bases, with 10 bases sitting between them. Here the CDR3 DNA reads TGCGCCAGCAGCAGCGGTGTGCGGGAGCTGTTTTTT. Encoded protein: CASSSGVRELFF.

Comment on this clone: A junction boundary mismatches the germline segment, possibly from a read error. The V and J genes are TRBV27 and TRBJ2-2; 7 bases match TRBD1. The CDR3 runs to 14 residues. Germline CDR1 reads MNHEY; CDR2 reads SMNVEV (reference sequence). The CDR3, as DNA: TGTGCCGACGACAGGGTAAGAGAACACCGGGGAGCTGTTTTT. This sequence encodes CADDRVREHRGAVF.

The chain carries TRBV9 and TRBJ1-1; D not resolved. V lost 6 bases, J lost 1 base, and 16 bases lay in between. The length of the CDR3 is 15 residues. The germline V gene encodes CDR1 SGDLS and CDR2 YYNGEE. Here the CDR3 DNA reads TGTGCCAGCACCCTAGACGCAGGCCAGAACACTGAAGCTTTCTTT. This translates into CASTLDAGQNTEAFF. The whole variable domain, remainder taken from reference TRBV9 and TRBJ1-1, is DSGVTQTPKHLITATGQRVTLRCSPRSGDLSVYWYQQSLDQGLQFLIQYYNGEERAKGNILERFSAQQFPDLHSELNLSSLELGDSALYFCASTLDAGQNTEAFFGQGTRLTVV.

J is TRBJ1-5 and V is TRBV6-1; D remains unclear. The CDR3 loop spans 15 amino acids. The V end was cut by 3 bases, the J end by 0 bases, with 9 bases between. CDR1 MNHNS and CDR2 SASEGT come from the germline V gene. CDR3 residues: CASSDDRFSNQPQHF. CDR3 sequence (DNA): TGTGCCAGCAGTGATGACCGCTTTAGCAATCAGCCCCAGCATTTT.

V gene TRBV28 combines with J gene TRBJ1-3; D call uncertain. The CDR3 has 13 amino acids. V lost 10 bases and J 4 bases, leaving 14 bases between the germline ends. The germline V gene encodes CDR1 MDHEN and CDR2 SYDVKM. CDR3 bases: TGTGCCAACAGCCCCACGGGCGGAAACACCATATATTTT. The encoded protein is CANSPTGGNTIYF.

The CDR3 reads CASSDEDRALNEQFF. The DNA of the CDR3 is TGTGCCAGCAGCGACGAGGACAGGGCCCTCAATGAGCAGTTCTTC. V usage is TRBV5-4 and J usage is TRBJ2-1, with 8 bases matching TRBD1. V gave up 4 bases and J gave up 6 bases; unmatched junction bases: 9. The CDR3 loop spans 15 amino acids. The germline V gene encodes CDR1 SGHNT and CDR2 YYREEE (reference sequence).

CDR3 coding DNA: TGTGCCAGCAGTTTGGGCAGTGAAAAACTGTTTTTT. This sequence encodes CASSLGSEKLFF. The chain combines TRBV28 with TRBJ1-4; D ambiguous. The length of the CDR3 is 12 residues. Deletions cut 3 bases from V and 7 bases from J, with 6 bases between. Germline V gene lookup returns CDR1 MDHEN and CDR2 SYDVKM.

This chain uses TRBV7-2 with TRBJ2-7; 7 bases agree with TRBD1. Germline trimming cut 1 base from V and 2 bases from J; bases unmatched to any gene: 8. CDR3 length: 16 residues. Germline values: CDR1 SGHTA, CDR2 FQGNSA. The CDR3 is CASSLGGGQAAYEQYF. CDR3 nucleotides: TGTGCCAGCAGCTTAGGCGGAGGACAGGCCGCCTACGAGCAGTACTTC.

J is TRBJ1-4 and V is TRBV6-5; unclear D gene. V lost 8 bases to trimming and J lost 3 bases, with 10 bases between them. The germline gives CDR1 MNHEY, CDR2 SVGAGI. The CDR3 has 13 amino acids. CDR3 amino acids: CASQPRANEKLFF. The DNA of the CDR3 is TGTGCCAGCCAGCCGAGGGCTAATGAAAAACTGTTTTTT.

This chain links TRBV29-1 with TRBJ2-3; D is possibly TRBD1 or TRBD2 (5 bases each). Germline CDR1 is SQVTM and CDR2 is ANQGSEA. V was trimmed by 4 bases and J by 1 base, leaving 15 bases between them. The CDR3 has 15 amino acids. Written as DNA, the CDR3 is TGCAGCGTTGCCGGGGCCGAGAGCGGCACAGATACGCAGTATTTT. Translating gives CSVAGAESGTDTQYF.

The chain joins TRBV7-2 to TRBJ2-1; 8 bases are a match to TRBD1. Germline-derived CDR1 and CDR2 are SGHTA and FQGNSA. This CDR3 is built from 14 residues. With 3 bases clipped from V and 9 bases from J, the junction kept 7 bases outside the gene matches. This CDR3 is CASSFGQGMGEQFF. CDR3 in DNA: TGTGCCAGCAGCTTCGGACAGGGCATGGGTGAGCAGTTCTTC.

This chain joins TRBV4-1 and TRBJ2-5, with 7 bases aligning to TRBD1. CDR3 length: 17 residues. Germline trimming cut 0 bases from V and 3 bases from J; bases unmatched to any gene: 10. Per germline, CDR1 MGHRA and CDR2 YSYEKL. The CDR3 DNA follows: TGCGCCAGCAGCCAAGATAGGGACAGCGCGACTAAAGAGACCCAGTACTTC. This gives the protein CASSQDRDSATKETQYF.

In its sample, this clone was seen once. Here the CDR3 DNA reads TGTGCCAGCAGCCGGGGCCGGGACACCGGGGAGCTGTTTTTT. It is translated as CASSRGRDTGELFF. The rearrangement uses TRBV7-9 and TRBJ2-2, with D perhaps given as TRBD1 or TRBD2 (5 bases each). Trimming took 5 bases from V and 3 from J, leaving 10 bases between them. Germline loops: CDR1 SEHNR, CDR2 FQNEAQ (reference sequence). The CDR3 has 14 amino acids. The full variable domain, completed using reference TRBV7-9 and TRBJ2-2, is DTGVSQNPRHKITKRGQNVTFRCDPISEHNRLYWYRQTLGQGPEFLTYFQNEAQLEKSRLLSDRFSAERPKGSFSTLEIQRTEQGDSAMYLCASSRGRDTGELFFGEGSRLTVL.

V gene TRBV9 combines with J gene TRBJ2-5; TRBD1 matches 8 bases. CDR3 length: 14 amino acids. Germline V gene lookup returns CDR1 SGDLS and CDR2 YYNGEE. Unmatched junction bases numbered 4, after V lost 2 bases and J lost 4 bases. The DNA of the CDR3 is TGTGCCAGCAGCGTTTCTGACAGGGGAGAGACCCAGTACTTC. Its translation is CASSVSDRGETQYF.

The chain combines TRBV2 with TRBJ2-3, with 10 bases that match TRBD2. The J segment lost 0 bases and the V segment lost 6 bases, leaving 9 bases of the junction unmatched. Germline values: CDR1 SNHLY, CDR2 FYNNEI. The length of the CDR3 is 17 residues. This CDR3 reads CASRALAGATSTDTQYF. DNA for the CDR3: TGTGCCAGCAGAGCCCTAGCGGGAGCAACGAGCACAGATACGCAGTATTTT.

The J gene is TRBJ1-2, the V gene TRBV7-8, with D unresolved. The V gene's germline CDR1 is SGHVS and CDR2 FQNEAQ. There are 14 residues in the CDR3. Trimming left V 5 bases short and J 8 bases short, with 18 bases between. In DNA, the CDR3 is TGTGCCAGCAGCCAGATGACCCCCTCCGGCGGCTACACCTTC. Protein product: CASSQMTPSGGYTF. Drawing the rest from reference TRBV7-8 and TRBJ1-2, the complete variable domain is GAGVSQSPRYKVAKRGQDVALRCDPISGHVSLFWYQQALGQGPEFLTYFQNEAQLDKSGLPSDRFFAERPEGSVSTLKIQRTQQEDSAVYLCASSQMTPSGGYTFGSGTRLTVV.

The table lists this clone with a few counts. The chain combines TRBV10-1 with TRBJ1-1; 7 positions match TRBD1. The trim removed 0 bases at V and 1 base at J, leaving 5 bases unmatched. The CDR3 extends over 16 amino acids. CDR1 is WNHNN, CDR2 SYGVQD, per germline (reference sequence). CDR3 loop: CASSESRDRPNTEAFF. DNA for the CDR3: TGCGCCAGCAGTGAGTCGAGGGACAGACCGAACACTGAAGCTTTCTTT.

The chain employs TRBV28 and TRBJ2-2, with D maybe TRBD2 (6 bases). Trimming took 6 bases from V and 0 from J, leaving 11 bases between them. Germline V gene sequence: CDR1 MDHEN, CDR2 SYDVKM. This CDR3 comprises 15 residues. The CDR3 is CASRGGGANTGELFF. CDR3 sequence (DNA): TGTGCCAGCAGGGGGGGTGGTGCGAACACCGGGGAGCTGTTTTTT.